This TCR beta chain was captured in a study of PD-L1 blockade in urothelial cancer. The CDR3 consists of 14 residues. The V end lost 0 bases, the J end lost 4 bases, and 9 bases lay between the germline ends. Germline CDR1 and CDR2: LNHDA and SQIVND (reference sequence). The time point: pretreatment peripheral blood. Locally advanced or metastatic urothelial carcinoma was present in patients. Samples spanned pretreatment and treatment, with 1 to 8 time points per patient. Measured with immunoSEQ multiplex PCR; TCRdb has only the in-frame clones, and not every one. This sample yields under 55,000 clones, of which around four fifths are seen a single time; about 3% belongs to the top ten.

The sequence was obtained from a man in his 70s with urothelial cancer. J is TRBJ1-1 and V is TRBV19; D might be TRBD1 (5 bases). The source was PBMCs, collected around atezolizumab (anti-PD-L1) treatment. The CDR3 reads CASSIEGRGTEAFF. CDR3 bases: TGTGCCAGTAGTATAGAGGGGAGGGGCACTGAAGCTTTCTTT.